Listed here are 17 T cell receptor beta chains from one sample, sequenced in a study of chronic HIV infection and antiretroviral therapy. TCRdb called the 5' RACE reads again in MiXCR, with one record for every CDR3 protein. The sample lists 30,000 to 45,000 distinct CDR3 sequences; roughly 7.6% were seen once. The sample was peripheral blood. Receptors originate from an adult who had HIV and had not received antiretroviral therapy, or was an uninfected healthy control (not recorded which).

This clonotype has ten or more counts. This sequence joins TRBV4-3 and TRBJ1-4, with 10 bases that match TRBD1. This CDR3 comprises 16 residues. Germline CDR1 reads LGHNA; CDR2 reads YSLEER. The junction had 4 bases not matched to a gene; V was cut back by 0 bases and J by 6 bases. In DNA form, the CDR3 reads TGCGCCAGCAGCCAAGATAAGGGACAGGGGTATGAAAAACTGTTTTTT. Amino acid sequence: CASSQDKGQGYEKLFF.

This clonotype was counted a few times. The chain joins TRBV20-1 to TRBJ2-3; no definite D call. CDR1 is DFQATT and CDR2 is SNEGSKA in the germline V gene (reference sequence). V was clipped by 5 bases and J by 1 base, with 13 bases between them. The CDR3 covers 14 residues. The CDR3 DNA reads TGCAGTGCTTCCCGGCCTTTGGGCACAGATACGCAGTATTTT. Protein: CSASRPLGTDTQYF.

The table lists this clonotype with many counts. The chain employs TRBV4-2 and TRBJ2-3; 16 bases agree with TRBD2. The trim removed 8 bases at V and 0 bases at J, leaving 8 bases unmatched. Germline-derived CDR1 and CDR2 are LGHNA and YNFKEQ. The CDR3 spans 18 residues. The CDR3 nucleotides read TGTGCCAGCGGTGGGGGACTAGCGGGAGGGGGTAGCACAGATACGCAGTATTTT. It codes for CASGGGLAGGGSTDTQYF.

This clonotype appeared many times. The gene calls are TRBV20-1 and TRBJ1-2; no firm D call. The CDR3 has 10 amino acids. The ends were cut back, 6 bases at V and 4 bases at J, with 6 bases in the middle. Germline V gene data show CDR1 as DFQATT and CDR2 as SNEGSKA (reference sequence). The CDR3 loop is CSATLYGYTF. For the CDR3, the DNA is TGCAGTGCAACGCTCTATGGCTACACCTTC.

The sample holds a few counts of this clonotype. CDR3 in DNA: TGTGCCAGCAGCTTCTCAGGGGGTCAGCCCCAGCATTTT. Translation gives CASSFSGGQPQHF. The rearrangement links TRBV7-9 to TRBJ1-5, with 7 bases that match TRBD1. J lost 6 bases, V lost 3 bases, and 2 bases had no gene match. The germline gives CDR1 SEHNR, CDR2 FQNEAQ (reference sequence). The CDR3 is made up of 13 amino acids.

This clonotype was found many times. The rearrangement joins TRBV11-2 to TRBJ1-1; D unclear. The germline CDR1 and CDR2 sequences are SGHAT and FQNNGV. V gave up 4 bases and J gave up 3 bases, with 12 bases separating them. This CDR3 has 14 amino acids. As DNA, the CDR3 is TGTGCCAGCAGCTCCCGATCGAGAGACACTGAAGCTTTCTTT. Its protein product is CASSSRSRDTEAFF.

The chain combines TRBV27 with TRBJ2-2; TRBD1 aligns across 10 bases. The CDR3 has 15 amino acids. The germline V gene encodes CDR1 MNHEY and CDR2 SMNVEV (reference sequence). With V trimmed by 5 bases and J by 6 bases, 6 bases remained unmatched. The DNA for the CDR3 is TGTGCCAGCAGTCGGGACAGGGGAATACCCGGGGAGCTGTTTTTT. It encodes CASSRDRGIPGELFF.

Many counts were recorded for this clonotype. The chain employs TRBV28 and TRBJ2-7; 9 bases are a match to TRBD1. J was trimmed by 0 bases and V by 4 bases; bases with no gene match: 1. CDR1 and CDR2 from the germline V gene are MDHEN and SYDVKM. This CDR3 has 14 residues. This chain's CDR3 is CASSWGQGSYEQYF. The CDR3 DNA reads as TGTGCCAGCAGTTGGGGACAGGGCTCCTACGAGCAGTACTTC.

This clonotype was observed many times. The chain uses TRBV6-1 and TRBJ2-7; 9 bases map to TRBD2. V gave up 2 bases and J gave up 2 bases; unmatched junction bases: 4. Germline CDR1 MNHNS, CDR2 SASEGT. The CDR3 contains 15 residues. CDR3 nucleotide sequence: TGTGCCAGCAGTGAACGAGTAGCGGGGGCCTACGAGCAGTACTTC. It specifies CASSERVAGAYEQYF.

This clonotype showed up just a few times. The J gene is TRBJ1-5, the V gene TRBV7-8; D is ambiguous. V shed 5 bases and J shed 0 bases, with 5 bases lying between them. CDR3 length: 13 residues. CDR1 is SGHVS and CDR2 is FQNEAQ in the germline V gene. CDR3 DNA: TGTGCCAGCAGCAAAAATAGCAATCAGCCCCAGCATTTT. Translated, it gives CASSKNSNQPQHF. Full variable domain (outside the CDR3, taken from reference TRBV7-8 and TRBJ1-5): GAGVSQSPRYKVAKRGQDVALRCDPISGHVSLFWYQQALGQGPEFLTYFQNEAQLDKSGLPSDRFFAERPEGSVSTLKIQRTQQEDSAVYLCASSKNSNQPQHFGDGTRLSIL.

This clonotype was detected a few times. The gene calls are TRBV10-3 and TRBJ2-5; 8 bases map to TRBD1. Losses at the gene ends were 8 bases for V and 4 bases for J; bases not matched to a gene: 3. CDR1 ENHRY and CDR2 SYGVKD come from the germline V gene. This CDR3 is 12 amino acids long. This CDR3 is CAIGTGRETQYF. CDR3 nucleotides: TGTGCCATCGGGACAGGAAGAGAGACCCAGTACTTC.

Concerning this clonotype: Its ends do not fully match the called genes, so a read error is possible. The rearrangement uses TRBV30 and TRBJ1-3; D gene uncertain. Germline V gene sequence: CDR1 GTSNPN, CDR2 SVGIG (reference sequence). The CDR3 has 14 amino acids. The CDR3 region is CAWCPILSGNTVYF. CDR3 in DNA: TGTGCCTGGTGCCCTATACTCTCTGGAAACACCGTATATTTT.

This clonotype appeared many times. CDR3 sequence reads: CASSLLDYGYTF. The CDR3 DNA is TGTGCCAGCAGTTTATTGGACTATGGCTACACCTTC. V usage is TRBV28 and J usage is TRBJ1-2; no clear D gene. CDR1 and CDR2 (germline): MDHEN, SYDVKM. Trimming left V 1 base short and J 3 bases short, with 3 bases between. The CDR3 extends over 12 amino acids.

Ten or more counts support this clonotype. V and J are TRBV7-2 and TRBJ2-7; weak D call: TRBD1 (5 bases). CDR1 is SGHTA and CDR2 is FQGNSA in the germline V gene. Trimming took off 5 bases at V and 4 bases at J, with 15 bases between the two ends. There are 14 residues in the CDR3. This CDR3 reads CASSLSRDMYEQYF. In DNA form, the CDR3 reads TGTGCCAGCAGCCTGAGCAGGGATATGTACGAGCAGTACTTC. The complete variable domain, with remaining parts taken from reference TRBV7-2 and TRBJ2-7, reads GAGVSQSPSNKVTEKGKDVELRCDPISGHTALYWYRQSLGQGLEFLIYFQGNSAPDKSGLPSDRFSAERTGGSVSTLTIQRTQQEDSAVYLCASSLSRDMYEQYFGPGTRLTVT.

This rearrangement joins TRBV7-2 to TRBJ2-3; 7 bases agree with TRBD1. The CDR3 totals 14 residues. After removal of 5 bases from V and 4 bases from J, the junction contained 6 bases not matched to a gene. Germline values: CDR1 SGHTA, CDR2 FQGNSA. CDR3 sequence (DNA): TGTGCCAGCAGCCTGACAGGGTCCCCAGATACGCAGTATTTT. Amino acids: CASSLTGSPDTQYF. The whole variable domain, filled in from reference TRBV7-2 and TRBJ2-3, reads GAGVSQSPSNKVTEKGKDVELRCDPISGHTALYWYRQSLGQGLEFLIYFQGNSAPDKSGLPSDRFSAERTGGSVSTLTIQRTQQEDSAVYLCASSLTGSPDTQYFGPGTRLTVL.

This clonotype was detected ten times or more. The J gene is TRBJ1-5, the V gene TRBV6-2 or TRBV6-3, with D perhaps matching TRBD1 (5 bases). V lost 2 bases, J lost 4 bases, and 9 bases lay in between. CDR1 and CDR2 from the germline V gene are MNHEY and SVGEGT. CDR3 length: 14 amino acids. In DNA form, the CDR3 reads TGTGCCAGCAGTTACAACCCAGGGAATCAGCCCCAGCATTTT. It yields the protein CASSYNPGNQPQHF.

This clonotype was seen at least ten times. The chain links TRBV9 to TRBJ2-5; D unclear. Looked up from germline, CDR1 is SGDLS and CDR2 is YYNGEE. This CDR3 region has 14 residues. The V end was cut by 0 bases, the J end by 5 bases, with 11 bases between. The CDR3 coding sequence is TGTGCCAGCAGCGTAGGGGAAACGGAGGAGACCCAGTACTTC. This translates into CASSVGETEETQYF.